The 25 T cell receptor beta chains presented below share a single source sample, sequenced in a study of T cells after yellow fever vaccination. Via MiXCR, TCRdb re-called the 5' RACE reads, giving one row per CDR3 protein. The repertoire includes 300,000 to 400,000 distinct CDR3 sequences, about 9.5% of them detected once, and about a sixth sits in the top ten. The sequences come from PBMCs, collected on the day of the first yellow fever vaccination. Receptors were obtained from a man younger than 30 who received the YFV17D yellow fever vaccine.

This clonotype was recorded many times. The V call is TRBV9, the J call TRBJ2-1; possibly TRBD1 for D (6 bases). The V gene's germline CDR1 is SGDLS and CDR2 YYNGEE. This CDR3 has 15 residues. V was shortened by 4 bases and J by 2 bases, with 13 bases between the two germline ends. The CDR3 nucleotides read TGTGCCAGCAGCCCACAGGGCGCGGCCTACAATGAGCAGTTCTTC. Amino acids: CASSPQGAAYNEQFF.

In this sample, this clonotype turned up a few times. The chain uses TRBV5-6 and TRBJ2-3; perhaps TRBD2 as D (6 bases). Trimming stripped 4 bases from V and 10 bases from J, with 25 bases between. The length of the CDR3 is 16 residues. CDR1 and CDR2 from the germline V gene are SGHDT and YYEEEE. The CDR3 region is CASSPPGTLSSHAQYF. In DNA, the CDR3 is TGTGCCAGCAGCCCCCCCGGGACTTTATCATCTCATGCGCAGTATTTT. Filled out from reference TRBV5-6 and TRBJ2-3, the complete variable domain reads DAGVTQSPTHLIKTRGQQVTLRCSPKSGHDTVSWYQQALGQGPQFIFQYYEEEERQRGNFPDRFSGHQFPNYSSELNVNALLLGDSALYLCASSPPGTLSSHAQYFGPGTRLTVL.

There are many counts of this clonotype. The chain couples TRBV7-9 to TRBJ2-3, with D perhaps matching TRBD2 (6 bases). CDR1 SEHNR and CDR2 FQNEAQ come from the germline V gene (reference sequence). The length of the CDR3 is 14 residues. The V gene lost 5 bases and the J gene lost 2 bases, with 11 bases spanning the gap. CDR3 DNA: TGTGCCAGCAGCCGGGACTTTATCACAGATACGCAGTATTTT. Amino acids: CASSRDFITDTQYF.

This clonotype was counted a few times. The chain joins TRBV7-2 to TRBJ2-3; D not certain. From germline, CDR1 is SGHTA and CDR2 FQGNSA. Trimming took off 1 base at V and 4 bases at J, with 12 bases between the two ends. There are 15 residues in the CDR3. DNA of the CDR3: TGTGCCAGCAGCTTAGAAAGTAGATTTTCAGATACGCAGTATTTT. Protein sequence: CASSLESRFSDTQYF. Variable domain in full (rest from reference TRBV7-2 and TRBJ2-3): GAGVSQSPSNKVTEKGKDVELRCDPISGHTALYWYRQSLGQGLEFLIYFQGNSAPDKSGLPSDRFSAERTGGSVSTLTIQRTQQEDSAVYLCASSLESRFSDTQYFGPGTRLTVL.

The J gene is TRBJ2-7, the V gene TRBV6-1, with 11 bases aligning to TRBD1. Germline V gene sequence: CDR1 MNHNS, CDR2 SASEGT. V lost 8 bases, J lost 3 bases, and 12 bases stayed unmatched. The CDR3 runs 16 residues. The CDR3 DNA reads TGTGCCAGCTCGTTAGGATTTGGGACAGGGGGCTACGAGCAGTACTTC. It yields the protein CASSLGFGTGGYEQYF.

There are a few counts of this clonotype. V is TRBV15 and J is TRBJ1-6; D call uncertain. V shed 5 bases and J shed 9 bases, with 14 bases lying between them. There are 14 residues in the CDR3. Germline loops: CDR1 LNHNV, CDR2 YYDKDF (reference sequence). The CDR3 protein is CATSAPTYRSPLHF. The CDR3 nucleotides read TGTGCCACCAGCGCCCCGACATATCGTTCACCCCTCCACTTT.

CDR3 nucleotide sequence: TGCAGCCCCACTAGACCTAGCACAGATACGCAGTATTTT. Encoded protein: CSPTRPSTDTQYF. The chain couples TRBV29-1 to TRBJ2-3; tentatively, D is TRBD2 (5 bases). CDR1 is SQVTM, CDR2 ANQGSEA, per germline. The ends were cut back, 8 bases at V and 0 bases at J, with 12 bases in the middle. The CDR3 spans 13 residues.

The chain links TRBV12-3 or TRBV12-4 to TRBJ2-3; 7 positions match TRBD1. The CDR3 loop spans 14 amino acids. Trimming cost V 6 bases and J 12 bases; bases outside gene matches: 15. The DNA for the CDR3 is TGTGCCAGCAGCCCAGACCAAGCACAGGGGATACAGTATTTT. This sequence encodes CASSPDQAQGIQYF.

This clonotype appeared a few times. The CDR3 DNA reads TGCGCCAGCAGCTTGGAATCTAGCGGGGGACGGGAGTATTTT. Translating it yields CASSLESSGGREYF. The chain has TRBV5-1 and TRBJ2-3, with TRBD2 matching 10 bases. Germline CDR1 is SGHRS and CDR2 is YFSETQ. The CDR3 loop spans 14 amino acids. The J segment lost 13 bases and the V segment lost 0 bases, leaving 8 bases of the junction unmatched.

This clonotype has at least ten counts. The chain is built from TRBV29-1 and TRBJ2-1; 8 bases are a match to TRBD1. The CDR3 totals 12 residues. J gave up 6 bases and V 7 bases, and 5 bases lay outside the gene matches. Per the germline V gene, CDR1 is SQVTM and CDR2 is ANQGSEA. This chain's CDR3 is CSEGQVINEQFF. The CDR3 DNA follows: TGCAGCGAGGGACAGGTTATCAATGAGCAGTTCTTC.

This clonotype was seen only a few times. This rearrangement joins TRBV7-9 to TRBJ2-1; 8 bases line up with TRBD1. The CDR3 extends over 17 amino acids. Looked up from germline, CDR1 is SEHNR and CDR2 is FQNEAQ (reference sequence). V dropped 5 bases and J dropped 2; count of bases not matched to a gene: 11. The CDR3: CASSPATAGGAYNEQFF. CDR3 sequence (DNA): TGTGCCAGCAGCCCCGCCACGGCAGGGGGCGCCTACAATGAGCAGTTCTTC.

This clonotype was seen more than once but under ten times. The chain combines TRBV6-5 with TRBJ1-6; D not certain. In germline, CDR1 is MNHEY, CDR2 SVGAGI. The CDR3 has 16 amino acids. V lost 3 bases and J 0 bases, leaving 9 bases between the germline ends. CDR3 loop: CASSYTARSYNSPLHF. The CDR3 region has the DNA TGTGCCAGCAGTTATACAGCCCGCTCCTATAATTCACCCCTCCACTTT.

The chain couples TRBV4-1 to TRBJ2-2; D unclear. Germline values: CDR1 MGHRA, CDR2 YSYEKL. V lost 1 base to trimming and J lost 5 bases, with 5 bases between them. The CDR3 extends over 13 amino acids. The CDR3 DNA reads as TGCGCCAGCAGCCAAGCGGTAACCGGGGAGCTGTTTTTT. It specifies CASSQAVTGELFF.

This clonotype turned up a few times. V and J are TRBV19 and TRBJ2-3; D ambiguous. Trimming took off 3 bases at V and 2 bases at J, with 6 bases between the two ends. Germline CDR1 reads LNHDA; CDR2 reads SQIVND (reference sequence). This CDR3 has 13 residues. This chain's CDR3 is CASSIEITDTQYF. The CDR3 DNA reads as TGTGCCAGTAGTATCGAGATCACAGATACGCAGTATTTT.

This clonotype was seen a handful of times. V gene TRBV5-1 combines with J gene TRBJ2-3; TRBD2 matches at 8 bases. This CDR3 has 17 amino acids. V shed 7 bases, J shed 2 bases, and the junction held 15 bases outside the gene matches. Germline CDR1 SGHRS, CDR2 YFSETQ. The CDR3 protein is CASGSGLLAGLTDTQYF. CDR3 in DNA: TGCGCCAGCGGGAGTGGACTGCTAGCGGGCCTCACAGATACGCAGTATTTT.

V usage is TRBV5-1 and J usage is TRBJ2-2; D is uncertain. The CDR3 loop spans 13 amino acids. Germline-derived CDR1 and CDR2 are SGHRS and YFSETQ. Trimming pared 5 bases from V and 3 bases from J, leaving 8 bases between. The CDR3 is CASRYGDTGELFF. The CDR3 DNA sequence: TGCGCCAGCAGATATGGGGACACCGGGGAGCTGTTTTTT.

The genes are TRBV5-1 and TRBJ1-6, with 9 bases that match TRBD1. Germline trimming cut 4 bases from V and 10 bases from J; bases unmatched to any gene: 9. Germline V CDR1 and CDR2: SGHRS, YFSETQ. The CDR3 length is 15 residues. The CDR3 DNA is TGCGCCAGCAGCCCCGGGGGACAGGGTTGGTCACCCCTCCACTTT. Its translation is CASSPGGQGWSPLHF. Full variable domain (outside the CDR3, taken from reference TRBV5-1 and TRBJ1-6): KAGVTQTPRYLIKTRGQQVTLSCSPISGHRSVSWYQQTPGQGLQFLFEYFSETQRNKGNFPGRFSGRQFSNSRSEMNVSTLELGDSALYLCASSPGGQGWSPLHFGNGTRLTVT.

The rearrangement links TRBV3-1 to TRBJ2-3; possibly TRBD1 or TRBD2 for D (5 bases each). CDR3 length: 14 amino acids. Germline CDR1 reads LGHDT; CDR2 reads YNNKEL (reference sequence). The ends were cut back, 4 bases at V and 4 bases at J, with 12 bases in the middle. For the CDR3, the DNA is TGTGCCAGCAGCCCCTCCGGGGCGCCAGATACGCAGTATTTT. Its translation: CASSPSGAPDTQYF.

This clonotype was counted only a few times. A junction end diverges from the germline sequence, so it may reflect a read error. The chain recombines TRBV7-6 with TRBJ2-5; 10 bases are shared with TRBD2. Germline loops: CDR1 SGHVS, CDR2 FNYEAQ. The CDR3 is 15 amino acids. The CDR3 sequence is CASSLAGVAQETQYF. The CDR3, as DNA: TGTGCCAGCAGCCTAGCGGGGGTGGCCCAAGAGACCCAGTACTTC.

This clonotype showed up just a few times. The CDR3 sequence: CASSFRAGTSYEQYF. The CDR3 bases are TGCGCCAGCAGCTTTAGAGCGGGGACCTCCTACGAGCAGTACTTC. This chain links TRBV5-1 with TRBJ2-7; 7 positions agree with TRBD2. V gave up 2 bases and J gave up 0 bases; unmatched junction bases: 5. Germline values: CDR1 SGHRS, CDR2 YFSETQ. This CDR3 has 15 residues.

This clonotype was observed a handful of times. The J gene is TRBJ2-5, the V gene TRBV5-5; the D is unclear. The CDR3 extends over 15 amino acids. V gave up 4 bases and J gave up 4 bases, with 17 bases separating them. Germline V lookup: CDR1 SGHKS, CDR2 YYEKEE (reference sequence). CDR3 in amino acids: CASSPRLGGGETQYF. CDR3 DNA: TGTGCCAGCAGCCCACGACTGGGCGGCGGAGAGACCCAGTACTTC.

This clonotype was found many times. The chain couples TRBV7-9 to TRBJ1-2; 10 bases line up with TRBD1. The germline V gene encodes CDR1 SEHNR and CDR2 FQNEAQ (reference sequence). The ends lost 4 bases at V and 0 bases at J; junction bases unmatched: 8. The CDR3 is 17 amino acids. The CDR3 sequence is CASSSRDRGSANYGYTF. The CDR3 bases are TGTGCCAGCAGCTCCCGGGACAGGGGATCAGCTAACTATGGCTACACCTTC. Full variable domain (missing parts from reference TRBV7-9 and TRBJ1-2): DTGVSQNPRHKITKRGQNVTFRCDPISEHNRLYWYRQTLGQGPEFLTYFQNEAQLEKSRLLSDRFSAERPKGSFSTLEIQRTEQGDSAMYLCASSSRDRGSANYGYTFGSGTRLTVV.

This clonotype was seen more than once but under ten times. The rearrangement joins TRBV2 to TRBJ2-7; the D is unclear. The ends were cut back, 7 bases at V and 6 bases at J, with 10 bases in the middle. The germline gives CDR1 SNHLY, CDR2 FYNNEI. The CDR3 sequence is 11 residues long. The CDR3 region has the DNA TGTGCCAGCACCCCTCTGGGCGAGCAGTACTTC. Protein: CASTPLGEQYF. The full variable domain, with the rest looked up from reference TRBV2 and TRBJ2-7, is EPEVTQTPSHQVTQMGQEVILRCVPISNHLYFYWYRQILGQKVEFLVSFYNNEISEKSEIFDDQFSVERPDGSNFTLKIRSTKLEDSAMYFCASTPLGEQYFGPGTRLTVT.

There are many counts of this clonotype. This chain connects TRBV6-2 or TRBV6-3 to TRBJ1-5; a weak D match, TRBD1 (5 bases). This CDR3 comprises 14 residues. Between the trimmed V and J ends, which lost 6 bases and 0 bases, there was a span of 9 bases. Germline V CDR1 and CDR2: MNHEY, SVGEGT. The CDR3 loop is CASRTGISNQPQHF. As DNA, the CDR3 is TGTGCCAGCAGAACAGGAATTAGCAATCAGCCCCAGCATTTT.

The chain is built from TRBV6-2 or TRBV6-3 and TRBJ2-5, with 10 nucleotides matching TRBD2. The CDR3 is made up of 14 amino acids. Germline V CDR1 and CDR2: MNHEY, SVGEGT. Trimming took 5 bases from V and 4 from J; bases not matched to a gene: 4. The CDR3 region is CASSPGLARETQYF. CDR3 in DNA: TGTGCCAGCAGTCCGGGACTAGCGAGAGAGACCCAGTACTTC.